This T cell receptor (beta chain) is from a study of tissue T cells after allogeneic stem cell transplantation. As for the study in general: Pathologist review favored tissue samples showing histologically apparent lymphocytes.

Broader study findings: Which tissue TCRs were alloreactive or antigen-specific was not determined. Some clones might be persisting host cells. Motif-based clustering found tissue-specific repertoire signatures shared across patients, though few clones were shared. Anatomically similar tissues had similar TCR repertoires within each patient.

To note about this clone: What it binds is not known.

Using immunoSEQ multiplex PCR, the repertoire was profiled, and TCRdb retains in-frame clones only, with some absent. The data contain some 11,000 clones, approximately 70% of them singletons. The material sequenced was tissue from the right colon, taken at autopsy. The sequence was obtained from a woman aged 18-55 years with breast cancer.

The CDR3 loop is CASSSSVTYEQYF. As DNA, the CDR3 is TGTGCCAGCAGCTCCAGTGTTACCTACGAGCAGTACTTC. This chain connects TRBV7-9 to TRBJ2-7; D remains unclear. Trimming pared 4 bases from V and 2 bases from J, leaving 9 bases between. There are 13 residues in the CDR3. CDR1 is SEHNR, CDR2 FQNEAQ, per germline (reference sequence).